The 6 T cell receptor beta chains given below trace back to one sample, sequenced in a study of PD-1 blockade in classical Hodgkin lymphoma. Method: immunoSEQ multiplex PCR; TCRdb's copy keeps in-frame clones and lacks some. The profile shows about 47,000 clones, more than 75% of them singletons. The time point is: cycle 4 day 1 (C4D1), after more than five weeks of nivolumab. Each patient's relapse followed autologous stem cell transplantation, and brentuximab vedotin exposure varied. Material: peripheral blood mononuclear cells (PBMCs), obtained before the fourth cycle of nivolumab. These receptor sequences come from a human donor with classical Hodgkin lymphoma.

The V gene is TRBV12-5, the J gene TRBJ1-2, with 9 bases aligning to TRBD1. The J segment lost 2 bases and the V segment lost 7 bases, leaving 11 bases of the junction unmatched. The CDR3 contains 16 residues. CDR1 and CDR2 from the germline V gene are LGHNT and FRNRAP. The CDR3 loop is CASVPPPGQGNYGYTF. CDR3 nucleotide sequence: TGTGCTAGTGTCCCTCCTCCGGGACAGGGAAACTATGGCTACACCTTC.

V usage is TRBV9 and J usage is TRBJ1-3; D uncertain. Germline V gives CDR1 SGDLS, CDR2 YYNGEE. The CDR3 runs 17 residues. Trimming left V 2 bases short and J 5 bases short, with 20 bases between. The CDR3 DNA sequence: TGTGCCAGCAGCGTTGATCCGGTCGGTCTTGGAAGAAACACCATATATTTT. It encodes CASSVDPVGLGRNTIYF.

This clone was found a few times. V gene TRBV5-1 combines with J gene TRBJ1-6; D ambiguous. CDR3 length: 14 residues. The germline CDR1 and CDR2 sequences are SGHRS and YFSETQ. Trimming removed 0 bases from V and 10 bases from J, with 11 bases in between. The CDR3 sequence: CASSLAGSPSPLHF. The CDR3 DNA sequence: TGCGCCAGCAGCTTGGCCGGTTCACCCTCACCCCTCCACTTT. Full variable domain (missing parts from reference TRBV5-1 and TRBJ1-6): KAGVTQTPRYLIKTRGQQVTLSCSPISGHRSVSWYQQTPGQGLQFLFEYFSETQRNKGNFPGRFSGRQFSNSRSEMNVSTLELGDSALYLCASSLAGSPSPLHFGNGTRLTVT.

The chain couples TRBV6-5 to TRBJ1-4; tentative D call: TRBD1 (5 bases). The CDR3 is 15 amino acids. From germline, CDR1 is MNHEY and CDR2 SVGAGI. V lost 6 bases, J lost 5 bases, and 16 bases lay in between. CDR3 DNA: TGTGCCAGCAGCCTCCACAGGAGGCCCAATGAAAAACTGTTTTTT. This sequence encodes CASSLHRRPNEKLFF.

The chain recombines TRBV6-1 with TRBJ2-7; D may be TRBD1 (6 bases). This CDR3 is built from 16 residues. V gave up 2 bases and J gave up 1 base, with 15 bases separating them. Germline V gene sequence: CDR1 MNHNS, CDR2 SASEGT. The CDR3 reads CASSERGGRKSYEQYF. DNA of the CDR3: TGTGCCAGCAGTGAACGAGGGGGTAGGAAGTCCTACGAGCAGTACTTC.

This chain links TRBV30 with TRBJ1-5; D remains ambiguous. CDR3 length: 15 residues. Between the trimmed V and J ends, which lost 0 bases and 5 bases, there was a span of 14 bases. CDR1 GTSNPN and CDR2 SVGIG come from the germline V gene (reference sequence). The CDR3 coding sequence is TGTGCCTGGAGTGTACTAGGAGGTAGGCATCAGCCCCAGCATTTT. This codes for CAWSVLGGRHQPQHF.